The next 30 T cell receptor beta chains were all read from a single sample in a study of cytomegalovirus exposure and HLA in healthy donors. PCR was performed using 60 Vbeta and 13 Jbeta primers. Assay: immunoSEQ multiplex PCR; the TCRdb copy retains only in-frame clones and omits some. This table holds more than 150,000 clones, 65% to 85% found once. Sequenced sample: PBMCs. The receptor set was obtained from a man aged 50 to 59 in good health and CMV-seronegative.

The CDR3 DNA reads as TGTGCCAGCCAATTAAGCGGGGGGCCCGGTGACGAGACCCAGTACTTC. Amino acids: CASQLSGGPGDETQYF. The rearrangement joins TRBV19 to TRBJ2-5, with 9 nucleotides matching TRBD2. V gave up 9 bases and J gave up 5 bases; unmatched junction bases: 16. Germline CDR1 reads LNHDA; CDR2 reads SQIVND (reference sequence). The CDR3 sequence is 16 residues long.

The chain has TRBV7-9 and TRBJ1-2; a possible D gene is TRBD1 (5 bases). The ends were cut back, 4 bases at V and 1 base at J, with 16 bases in the middle. CDR3 length: 16 amino acids. Germline CDR1 and CDR2: SEHNR and FQNEAQ (reference sequence). CDR3 sequence: CASSSRMGGDNYGYTF. The CDR3 DNA is TGTGCCAGCAGCTCGCGTATGGGGGGTGATAACTATGGCTACACCTTC.

This clone was observed a handful of times. This chain joins TRBV7-2 and TRBJ2-5, with D possibly matching TRBD2 (6 bases). The V end was cut by 7 bases, the J end by 4 bases, with 19 bases between. The CDR3 totals 15 residues. Germline V lookup: CDR1 SGHTA, CDR2 FQGNSA. CDR3 amino acids: CASTLGGARRETQYF. For the CDR3, the DNA is TGTGCCAGCACTCTCGGCGGGGCTCGTCGAGAGACCCAGTACTTC.

The J gene is TRBJ2-7, the V gene TRBV11-2; 9 nucleotides match TRBD2. CDR1 is SGHAT and CDR2 is FQNNGV in the germline V gene. The CDR3 spans 13 residues. The junction had 6 bases not matched to a gene; V was cut back by 5 bases and J by 7 bases. The CDR3 reads CASSPGLAGEQYF. CDR3 in DNA: TGTGCCAGCAGCCCGGGACTAGCTGGAGAGCAGTACTTC. Full variable domain (outside the CDR3, taken from reference TRBV11-2 and TRBJ2-7): EAGVAQSPRYKIIEKRQSVAFWCNPISGHATLYWYQQILGQGPKLLIQFQNNGVVDDSQLPKDRFSAERLKGVDSTLKIQPAKLEDSAVYLCASSPGLAGEQYFGPGTRLTVT.

This sequence joins TRBV19 and TRBJ1-3; 8 bases are a match to TRBD1. The CDR3 covers 16 residues. V was pared by 5 bases and J by 2 bases, with 8 bases of the junction left unmatched. From germline, CDR1 is LNHDA and CDR2 SQIVND (reference sequence). CDR3 sequence: CASSFYRGGTGNTIYF. CDR3 in DNA: TGTGCCAGTAGTTTCTACAGGGGGGGCACTGGAAACACCATATATTTT.

The chain combines TRBV6-1 with TRBJ1-2, with a weak D call TRBD1 (5 bases). The CDR3 covers 15 residues. Per the germline V gene, CDR1 is MNHNS and CDR2 is SASEGT. V shed 4 bases and J shed 4 bases, with 16 bases lying between them. In DNA form, the CDR3 reads TGTGCCAGCAGTGTTCAGGACAAAGCAATCTATGGCTACACCTTC. This encodes CASSVQDKAIYGYTF.

V usage is TRBV7-2 and J usage is TRBJ1-5, with D perhaps matching TRBD1 (6 bases). CDR1 and CDR2 (germline): SGHTA, FQGNSA. The V gene lost 0 bases and the J gene lost 7 bases, with 25 bases spanning the gap. This CDR3 region has 19 residues. The CDR3 nucleotides are TGTGCCAGCAGCTTAGCGCGTTCTTCACAGGGAGCCCTCAGGCAGCCCCAGCATTTT. As protein: CASSLARSSQGALRQPQHF.

The chain links TRBV4-3 to TRBJ2-1; TRBD2 matches at 9 bases. V was pared by 1 base and J by 6 bases, with 7 bases of the junction left unmatched. The germline V gene encodes CDR1 LGHNA and CDR2 YSLEER. The CDR3 covers 16 residues. Here the CDR3 DNA reads TGCGCCAGCAGCCAAGCGAGCGGGGGGCCAGGCAATGAGCAGTTCTTC. It specifies CASSQASGGPGNEQFF.

The chain uses TRBV4-1 and TRBJ2-3, with 8 bases matching TRBD1. This CDR3 is built from 17 residues. Germline CDR1 and CDR2: MGHRA and YSYEKL. V dropped 4 bases and J dropped 1; count of bases not matched to a gene: 10. The CDR3 reads CASSPQGALGRTDTQYF. CDR3 nucleotide sequence: TGCGCCAGCAGCCCTCAGGGGGCTTTAGGACGCACAGATACGCAGTATTTT.

This clone was seen once. The chain has TRBV18 and TRBJ2-3; D uncertain. Trimming removed 0 bases from V and 4 bases from J, with 5 bases in between. The CDR3 loop spans 13 amino acids. Germline assignment: CDR1 KGHSH and CDR2 LQKENI. CDR3 coding DNA: TGTGCCAGCTCACCACCCTCGGCAGATACGCAGTATTTT. Its protein product is CASSPPSADTQYF.

The J gene is TRBJ1-5, the V gene TRBV19; D call uncertain. Germline values: CDR1 LNHDA, CDR2 SQIVND (reference sequence). V was pared by 2 bases and J by 5 bases, with 10 bases between. The length of the CDR3 is 14 residues. The CDR3 DNA reads as TGTGCCAGTAGTATATCGGGTTTGGATCAGCCCCAGCATTTT. Translated, it gives CASSISGLDQPQHF.

Points on this clone: This same CDR3 is encoded by further DNA sequences in the sample. V gene TRBV2 combines with J gene TRBJ1-6, with D unresolved. The V gene lost 7 bases and the J gene lost 4 bases, with 8 bases spanning the gap. The CDR3 runs to 13 residues. Per the germline V gene, CDR1 is SNHLY and CDR2 is FYNNEI. CDR3 residues: CASIGGYNSPLHF. CDR3 in DNA: TGTGCCAGCATCGGAGGGTATAATTCACCCCTCCACTTT.

This chain uses TRBV9 with TRBJ2-7, with 9 bases identical to TRBD1. Trimming cost V 4 bases and J 7 bases; bases outside gene matches: 12. The germline gives CDR1 SGDLS, CDR2 YYNGEE. This CDR3 contains 15 residues. CDR3 region: CASSPPTGGLGEQYF. Here the CDR3 DNA reads TGTGCCAGCAGCCCCCCTACAGGGGGCCTCGGAGAGCAGTACTTC.

The chain links TRBV4-1 to TRBJ1-6, with 7 nucleotides matching TRBD1. The CDR3 is 16 residues long. The V segment lost 1 base and the J segment 8 bases; nucleotides outside the gene matches: 8. CDR1 and CDR2 from the germline V gene are MGHRA and YSYEKL. CDR3 loop: CASSQGLGGAYSPLHF. The DNA for the CDR3 is TGCGCCAGCAGCCAAGGTTTAGGGGGCGCTTATTCACCCCTCCACTTT.

On this clone: One end of the junction is discordant with germline, which a read error may explain. V usage is TRBV7-9 and J usage is TRBJ1-5; D ambiguous. The CDR3 extends over 13 amino acids. Germline V gives CDR1 SEHNR, CDR2 FQNEAQ (reference sequence). CDR3: CSSSQYPGQPQHF. As DNA, the CDR3 is TGTTCCAGCAGCCAGTACCCAGGTCAGCCCCAGCATTTT.

The chain recombines TRBV27 with TRBJ1-2, with D possibly TRBD1 on 5 matching bases. V lost 8 bases and J lost 6, with 10 bases in between. CDR3 length: 11 amino acids. Germline CDR1 and CDR2: MNHEY and SMNVEV (reference sequence). The DNA of the CDR3 is TGTGCCAGCTCAGGGCACAATGGCTACACCTTC. Protein sequence: CASSGHNGYTF.

Turning to this clone: Other DNA sequences in this specimen translate into the identical CDR3. The genes are TRBV27 and TRBJ1-2; weak D call: TRBD1 (5 bases). Deletions cut 2 bases from V and 2 bases from J, with 6 bases between. The CDR3 has 13 residues. Looked up from germline, CDR1 is MNHEY and CDR2 is SMNVEV (reference sequence). The CDR3 loop reads CASSLQGNYGYTF. The CDR3 DNA sequence: TGTGCCAGCAGTTTACAGGGAAACTATGGCTACACCTTC.

The rearrangement links TRBV11-2 to TRBJ1-1, with 7 nucleotides matching TRBD1. Trimming cost V 6 bases and J 11 bases; bases outside gene matches: 6. The V gene's germline CDR1 is SGHAT and CDR2 FQNNGV. The CDR3 has 11 amino acids. The CDR3 reads CASRDDRVAFF. DNA for the CDR3: TGTGCCAGCAGAGACGACAGGGTGGCTTTCTTT. The variable domain in full, with the rest retrieved from reference TRBV11-2 and TRBJ1-1, is EAGVAQSPRYKIIEKRQSVAFWCNPISGHATLYWYQQILGQGPKLLIQFQNNGVVDDSQLPKDRFSAERLKGVDSTLKIQPAKLEDSAVYLCASRDDRVAFFGQGTRLTVV.

J is TRBJ1-3 and V is TRBV18; unclear D gene. The V and J ends lost 5 bases and 11 bases respectively, with 16 bases between them. From germline, CDR1 is KGHSH and CDR2 LQKENI. The CDR3 has 13 amino acids. The CDR3 loop is CASSSQENSPIYF. In nucleotides, the CDR3 is TGTGCCAGCTCATCGCAAGAGAACAGCCCCATATATTTT.

DNA of the CDR3: TGTGCCAGCAGCTGGACTAGCGGGGGACGTCAGGGGGATACGCAGTATTTT. Protein sequence: CASSWTSGGRQGDTQYF. V and J are TRBV9 and TRBJ2-3; 13 bases align to TRBD2. The CDR3 is 17 residues long. Germline V gives CDR1 SGDLS, CDR2 YYNGEE. J gave up 6 bases and V 4 bases, and 11 bases lay outside the gene matches.

The chain has TRBV27 and TRBJ2-5; possible D gene TRBD1, 5 bases. The J call is doubtful: the DNA matches TRBJ2-7 better. The CDR3 has 16 residues. Germline V gives CDR1 MNHEY, CDR2 SMNVEV (reference sequence). The CDR3 spells CASSLRGGVAGYEQYF. CDR3 sequence (DNA): TGTGCCAGCAGTTTAAGGGGTGGGGTAGCAGGGTACGAGCAGTACTTC.

The chain combines TRBV7-8 with TRBJ2-3; 9 bases agree with TRBD1. Germline V CDR1 and CDR2: SGHVS, FQNEAQ. V shed 5 bases and J 8 bases; nucleotides not matched to a gene: 5. The CDR3 runs 13 residues. CDR3 sequence reads: CASSPGQGITQYF. The CDR3 DNA follows: TGTGCCAGCAGCCCAGGACAGGGGATTACGCAGTATTTT.

This chain uses TRBV27 with TRBJ1-2; maybe TRBD1 (6 bases). Deletions cut 3 bases from V and 2 bases from J, with 10 bases between. The CDR3 extends over 14 amino acids. Germline V CDR1 and CDR2: MNHEY, SMNVEV (reference sequence). This CDR3 is CASSFEQGNYGYTF. DNA for the CDR3: TGTGCCAGCAGTTTTGAACAGGGAAACTATGGCTACACCTTC.

V is TRBV27 and J is TRBJ1-2; 11 bases agree with TRBD1. The germline CDR1 and CDR2 sequences are MNHEY and SMNVEV (reference sequence). There are 17 residues in the CDR3. The V and J ends lost 6 bases and 3 bases, in that order; junction bases with no gene match: 12. CDR3 DNA: TGTGCCAGCAGAACGAAGGGACAGGGGGTTCACGACTATGGCTACACCTTC. Residues: CASRTKGQGVHDYGYTF.

This clone was seen a few times. Mismatch with germline at one junction end may stem from a read error. This chain links TRBV27 with TRBJ2-3, with 11 positions matching TRBD2. The CDR3 sequence is 16 residues long. Germline V gives CDR1 MNHEY, CDR2 SMNVEV (reference sequence). The CDR3 DNA is TGTGCCAGCAGTTTATCGGCTAGCGGGGGGCCAAACCTCATGGATTTT. It yields the protein CASSLSASGGPNLMDF.

This clone was seen a handful of times. The chain combines TRBV11-1 with TRBJ2-3; the D is unclear. CDR3 length: 14 amino acids. V was clipped by 4 bases and J by 2 bases, with 10 bases between them. From germline, CDR1 is SGHAT and CDR2 FQDESV (reference sequence). CDR3: CASSSGTFTDTQYF. CDR3 nucleotides: TGTGCCAGCAGCTCTGGCACGTTCACAGATACGCAGTATTTT.

V usage is TRBV4-3 and J usage is TRBJ2-2; 9 bases match TRBD1. This CDR3 is built from 19 residues. Per the germline V gene, CDR1 is LGHNA and CDR2 is YSLEER. The V segment lost 1 base and the J segment 0 bases; nucleotides outside the gene matches: 9. CDR3 protein: CASSQGQFGTGTNTGELFF. CDR3 bases: TGCGCCAGCAGCCAAGGGCAATTTGGGACAGGGACGAACACCGGGGAGCTGTTTTTT.

This clone was counted a single time. V usage is TRBV18 and J usage is TRBJ1-1; D possibly corresponds to TRBD1 (5 bases). The CDR3 is 14 residues long. Trimming removed 1 base at V and 5 bases at J, with 11 bases between. Germline assignment: CDR1 KGHSH and CDR2 LQKENI. The chain's CDR3 is CASSPRGGSTEAFF. CDR3 DNA sequence: TGTGCCAGCTCACCACGGGGGGGAAGTACTGAAGCTTTCTTT.

The rearrangement joins TRBV19 to TRBJ2-7; 12 bases line up with TRBD2. In germline, CDR1 is LNHDA, CDR2 SQIVND (reference sequence). V trimming: 5 bases; J trimming: 7 bases; junction bases outside the gene matches: 9. The CDR3 is 15 residues long. CDR3 DNA: TGTGCCAGTAGTTCTCTAGCGGGGGGGCCGAATGAGCAGTACTTC. Protein product: CASSSLAGGPNEQYF.

The V gene is TRBV2, the J gene TRBJ1-1, with 10 bases aligning to TRBD1. This CDR3 is 18 amino acids long. V trimming: 4 bases; J trimming: 0 bases; junction bases outside the gene matches: 11. Germline V gene lookup returns CDR1 SNHLY and CDR2 FYNNEI. DNA of the CDR3: TGTGCCAGCAGTGTGGGCCCGACAGGGGGCCGGATGAACACTGAAGCTTTCTTT. Encoded protein: CASSVGPTGGRMNTEAFF.